A single TCR beta chain is shown here with its context. This entry is derived from a study of cytotoxic CD8 clonotypes in ibrutinib-treated CLL. The method was immunoSEQ multiplex PCR; TCRdb's version includes in-frame clones alone and lacks a portion of them. The table shows about 76,000 clones, with approximately 86% occurring only once. This CDR3 contains 15 residues. V gave up 7 bases and J gave up 1 base; unmatched junction bases: 9. CDR1 and CDR2 (germline): SNHLY, FYNNEI. The sequencing here drew on PBMCs, taken before ibrutinib treatment. This rearrangement joins TRBV2 to TRBJ2-7, with 8 bases identical to TRBD2. The sequence derives from a human donor with chronic lymphocytic leukemia. This CDR3 reads CASIVSGAASYEQYF. As DNA, the CDR3 is TGTGCCAGCATTGTTAGCGGGGCCGCGTCCTACGAGCAGTACTTC.